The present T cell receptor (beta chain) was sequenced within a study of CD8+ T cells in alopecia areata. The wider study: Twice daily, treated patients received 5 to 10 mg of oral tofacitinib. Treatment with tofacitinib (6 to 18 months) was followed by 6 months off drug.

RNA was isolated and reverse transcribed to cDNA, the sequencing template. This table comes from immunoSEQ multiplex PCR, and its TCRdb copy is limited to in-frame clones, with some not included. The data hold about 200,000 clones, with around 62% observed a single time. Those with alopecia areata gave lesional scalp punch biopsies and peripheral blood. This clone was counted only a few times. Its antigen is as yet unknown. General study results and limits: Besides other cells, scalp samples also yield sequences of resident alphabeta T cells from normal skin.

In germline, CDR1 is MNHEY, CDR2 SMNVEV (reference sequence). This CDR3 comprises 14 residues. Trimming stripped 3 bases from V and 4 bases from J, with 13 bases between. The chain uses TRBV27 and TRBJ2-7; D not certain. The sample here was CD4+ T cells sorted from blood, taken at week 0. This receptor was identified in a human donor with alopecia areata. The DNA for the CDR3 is TGTGCCAGCAGTTTTCTGGGCAGGTCTTACGAGCAGTACTTC. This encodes CASSFLGRSYEQYF.